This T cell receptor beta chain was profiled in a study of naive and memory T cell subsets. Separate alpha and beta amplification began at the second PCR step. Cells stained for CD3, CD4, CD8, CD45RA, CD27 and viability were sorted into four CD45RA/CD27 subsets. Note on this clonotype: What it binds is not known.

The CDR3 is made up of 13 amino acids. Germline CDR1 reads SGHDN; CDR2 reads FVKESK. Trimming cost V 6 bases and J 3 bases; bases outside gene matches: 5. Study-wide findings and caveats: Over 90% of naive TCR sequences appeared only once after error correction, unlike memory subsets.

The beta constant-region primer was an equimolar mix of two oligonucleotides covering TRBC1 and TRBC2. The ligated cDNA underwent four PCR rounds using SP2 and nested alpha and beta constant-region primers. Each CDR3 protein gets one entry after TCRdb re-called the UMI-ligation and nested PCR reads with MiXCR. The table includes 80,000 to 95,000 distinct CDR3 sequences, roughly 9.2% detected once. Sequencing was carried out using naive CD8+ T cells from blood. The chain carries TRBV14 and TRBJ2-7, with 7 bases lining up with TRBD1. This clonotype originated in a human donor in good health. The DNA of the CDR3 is TGTGCCAGCAGTCGTACAGGGGACTACGAGCAGTACTTC. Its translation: CASSRTGDYEQYF.